Listed below are T cell receptor beta chains from one sample, sequenced in a study of blood T cell repertoires in COVID-19. Sequencing used immunoSEQ multiplex PCR; TCRdb keeps in-frame clones, though not all of them. The sample carries 120,000 or so clones, around four fifths recorded once. The material sequenced was peripheral blood. Receptors were obtained from a human donor in a cohort sampled during active COVID-19. Each CDR3 is given without its conserved first and last residue. The D gene is left open where the match is weak. The size of a clone is reported for some rows only, either as once, few or many, or as a class for expanded clones.

-	TRBV28	TRBJ2-1	-	ASSRLPLEQF
-	TRBV7-8	TRBJ2-5	once	ASSYGQVYQETQY
-	TRBV20-1	TRBJ1-2	-	SATHGGGYT
-	TRBV7-9	TRBJ2-3	-	ASSFVLAADTQY
-	TRBV7-3	TRBJ1-2	few	ASSPQGGYGYT
-	TRBV6-2/TRBV6-3	TRBJ1-1	-	ASSINLNTEAF
TRBD1	TRBV27	TRBJ1-2	-	ASSSYRGSYRGYT
TRBD1	TRBV6-1	TRBJ2-5	-	ASSEASTGWQETQY
-	TRBV30	TRBJ1-1	-	AWTRRSNTEAF
-	TRBV5-4	TRBJ1-2	once	ASRIDRRSGYT
TRBD1	TRBV7-9	TRBJ1-2	-	ASSLTGTGGDGYT
-	TRBV5-1	TRBJ2-6	-	ASSFGDRANVLT
TRBD1	TRBV5-6	TRBJ2-3	-	ASSLRTGGLTDTQY
-	TRBV10-3	TRBJ1-2	-	AISDARGENHGYT
-	TRBV28	TRBJ2-4	few	ASSFSRVAKNIQY
-	TRBV10-3	TRBJ1-1	-	AIRGGTEAF
TRBD1	TRBV6-4	TRBJ2-3	-	ASSYQGADTQY
-	TRBV7-2	TRBJ2-1	-	ASSPLIPGNEQF
-	TRBV6-2/TRBV6-3	TRBJ2-5	-	ASSYSVPRGLQQETQY
-	TRBV4-3	TRBJ2-1	-	ASSQDPPSGSYNEQF
TRBD2	TRBV7-9	TRBJ2-1	-	ASSLTSLAGGPLFLEQF
TRBD2	TRBV6-2/TRBV6-3	TRBJ2-3	-	ASSYRIAGLTQY
TRBD1	TRBV7-6	TRBJ2-3	-	ASGQGASTDTQY
TRBD1	TRBV19	TRBJ1-2	-	ASRTDRSNYGYT
TRBD1	TRBV2	TRBJ1-6	-	ASSDSAGGRNSPLH
-	TRBV7-2	TRBJ2-3	-	ASSTRPGSGTDTQY
-	TRBV29-1	TRBJ1-1	-	SVRGGLNTEAF
-	TRBV2	TRBJ1-5	-	ASSFTGYQPQH
-	TRBV6-2/TRBV6-3	TRBJ2-3	few	ASSYDWAGTQY
TRBD2	TRBV19	TRBJ2-1	-	ASSIPSGGGFEQF
TRBD1	TRBV20-1	TRBJ1-5	few	SASTRGAYSNQPQH
-	TRBV5-1	TRBJ1-4	-	ASSQGGALGEKLF
TRBD1	TRBV2	TRBJ2-3	-	ASSLGDRAVTAAQY
-	TRBV7-2	TRBJ1-2	-	ASSPRGANGYT
-	TRBV28	TRBJ1-2	-	ASSLEGGRGSYGYT
-	TRBV2	TRBJ1-5	-	ASSPITGGQPQH
TRBD1	TRBV4-1	TRBJ2-7	-	ASSQVAGGLNEQY
-	TRBV19	TRBJ2-7	-	ASSLSGAAYEQY
TRBD1	TRBV5-1	TRBJ1-6	once	ASSWDSPNSPLH
TRBD2	TRBV9	TRBJ2-7	-	ARGLVCYEQY
-	TRBV20-1	TRBJ1-5	-	SASAGQDNQPQH
TRBD1	TRBV24-1	TRBJ1-5	-	ATSRFGQAYNSNQPQH
-	TRBV27	TRBJ1-5	-	ASSLRGKGDSNQPQH
-	TRBV5-4	TRBJ1-3	-	ASSLGSGYGNTIY
-	TRBV5-1	TRBJ2-3	-	ASSFTGLKDTQY
-	TRBV5-1	TRBJ1-1	many	ASSLATGQMNTEAF
TRBD2	TRBV5-6	TRBJ2-1	-	ASSIGLAGASYNEQF
-	TRBV7-3	TRBJ1-2	-	ASSFGPKLPGGYT
TRBD2	TRBV11-3	TRBJ2-1	-	ASSLGLAGNNEQF
TRBD1	TRBV7-3	TRBJ2-6	-	ASSATGGAGANVLT
-	TRBV12-3/TRBV12-4	TRBJ2-3	-	ASSRGATDTQY
-	TRBV5-4	TRBJ2-5	-	ASSRAETQY